Each of the 13 T cell receptor beta chains below was sequenced from the same sample in a study of T cell changes during pregnancy in multiple sclerosis (dated by TCRdb to about 2019). The protocol used for the library was the immunoSEQ multiplex PCR assay. TCRdb took this table from immuneACCESS and kept in-frame rearrangements with V and J called. Such tables lack part of the clones; where checked against another copy, unresolved V genes explain under half of the gap, and the rest is unexplained. The sample includes fewer than 35,000 clones, with around 90% observed a single time. The ten largest clones take up 0.5% to 0.65% of the sample. The sample consisted of CD4+ T cells from peripheral blood mononuclear cells, taken in the third trimester of pregnancy. These receptors originate from a female donor in good health, enrolled as a control in a pregnancy study.

The chain combines TRBV19 with TRBJ2-7; 7 nucleotides match TRBD2. Per the germline V gene, CDR1 is LNHDA and CDR2 is SQIVND (reference sequence). The CDR3 runs 15 residues. J was trimmed by 4 bases and V by 4 bases; bases with no gene match: 10. The CDR3 DNA follows: TGTGCCAGTAGTAGTTTTTGGGCGGGAGTATACGAGCAGTACTTC. Translated: CASSSFWAGVYEQYF.

The J gene is TRBJ2-1, the V gene TRBV6-5; 9 bases are shared with TRBD2. Germline V gene sequence: CDR1 MNHEY, CDR2 SVGAGI. The J segment lost 9 bases and the V segment lost 6 bases, leaving 6 bases of the junction unmatched. The CDR3 length is 13 residues. This CDR3 reads CASRLAGKSEQFF. CDR3 bases: TGTGCCAGCAGGCTAGCGGGAAAGAGTGAGCAGTTCTTC.

The chain uses TRBV10-1 and TRBJ2-7, with D tentatively TRBD2 (5 bases). Germline CDR1 reads WNHNN; CDR2 reads SYGVQD (reference sequence). V lost 8 bases, J lost 5 bases, and 16 bases lay in between. This CDR3 contains 13 residues. The CDR3 sequence: CASGSGLVNEQYF. CDR3 in DNA: TGCGCCAGCGGCTCGGGATTAGTCAACGAGCAGTACTTC.

This clone was seen a handful of times. The genes are TRBV10-3 and TRBJ1-3, with D hard to call. V lost 8 bases to trimming and J lost 3 bases, with 5 bases between them. Germline assignment: CDR1 ENHRY and CDR2 SYGVKD. The CDR3 totals 11 residues. In DNA form, the CDR3 reads TGTGCCATCGCAGATGGAAACACCATATATTTT. This gives the protein CAIADGNTIYF.

The chain joins TRBV27 to TRBJ1-2; TRBD1 matches 9 bases. The CDR3 length is 14 residues. The germline V gene has CDR1 MNHEY and CDR2 SMNVEV (reference sequence). J gave up 8 bases and V 4 bases, and 8 bases lay outside the gene matches. Written as DNA, the CDR3 is TGTGCCAGCAGTTCAAACCACAGGGGGCGAGGCTACACCTTC. Encoded protein: CASSSNHRGRGYTF.

This chain links TRBV19 with TRBJ1-1; no reliable D call. CDR1 LNHDA and CDR2 SQIVND come from the germline V gene (reference sequence). With 4 bases removed from V and 1 base from J, the gap between germline ends came to 10 bases. CDR3 length: 14 amino acids. The CDR3 reads CASSKDGKNTEAFF. Written as DNA, the CDR3 is TGTGCCAGTAGTAAGGACGGGAAGAACACTGAAGCTTTCTTT.

This clone appeared a single time. This chain links TRBV6-4 with TRBJ2-3; tentative D call: TRBD2 (6 bases). The ends were cut back, 3 bases at V and 6 bases at J, with 16 bases in the middle. The CDR3 has 15 residues. Germline values: CDR1 MRHNA, CDR2 SNTAGT. CDR3 in amino acids: CASSDGPAGGDTQYF. The CDR3 nucleotides read TGTGCCAGCAGTGATGGGCCAGCCGGAGGGGATACGCAGTATTTT.

CDR3 sequence reads: CASSKDLALLYEQYF. As DNA, the CDR3 is TGTGCCAGCAGTAAGGATTTAGCACTGCTCTACGAGCAGTACTTC. The chain has TRBV2 and TRBJ2-7; D not certain. The CDR3 runs 15 residues. V was shortened by 5 bases and J by 3 bases, with 17 bases between the two germline ends. Per the germline V gene, CDR1 is SNHLY and CDR2 is FYNNEI.

The chain joins TRBV30 to TRBJ1-1; D is undetermined. Trimming removed 0 bases at V and 2 bases at J, with 7 bases between. The CDR3 has 13 residues. Germline-derived CDR1 and CDR2 are GTSNPN and SVGIG (reference sequence). The CDR3 region is CAWSVWANTEAFF. CDR3 nucleotides: TGTGCCTGGAGTGTTTGGGCAAACACTGAAGCTTTCTTT.

The V gene is TRBV19, the J gene TRBJ2-3; tentative D call: TRBD2 (5 bases). The CDR3 is 14 amino acids. Trimming cost V 6 bases and J 0 bases, with 10 bases left between them. Germline V gene sequence: CDR1 LNHDA, CDR2 SQIVND (reference sequence). The CDR3 is CASRRTGSTDTQYF. In DNA form, the CDR3 reads TGTGCCAGTAGGAGGACGGGAAGCACAGATACGCAGTATTTT.

The chain links TRBV9 to TRBJ2-2; maybe TRBD1 (6 bases). This CDR3 spans 15 amino acids. From germline, CDR1 is SGDLS and CDR2 YYNGEE. Deletions cut 7 bases from V and 1 base from J, with 14 bases between. The CDR3 sequence: CASSTGQGNTGELFF. CDR3 nucleotide sequence: TGTGCCAGCTCCACGGGACAAGGGAACACCGGGGAGCTGTTTTTT.

A single count supports this clone. The V call is TRBV25-1, the J call TRBJ1-5; 8 bases are a match to TRBD1. The CDR3 is 15 amino acids. V lost 8 bases to trimming and J lost 7 bases; unmatched junction nucleotides: 13. The germline gives CDR1 MGHDK, CDR2 SYGVNS. CDR3 DNA sequence: TGTGCCAGCCTGAGGGGGACAGGTGGTGGGCAGCCCCAGCATTTT. Translation: CASLRGTGGGQPQHF.

There are a few counts of this clone. The chain is built from TRBV10-3 and TRBJ1-2; D call uncertain. V was clipped by 0 bases and J by 8 bases, with 10 bases between them. The CDR3 has 13 residues. Germline lookup yields CDR1 ENHRY and CDR2 SYGVKD. The CDR3 is CAISESRGGGYTF. CDR3 nucleotide sequence: TGTGCCATCAGTGAGTCGAGAGGAGGCGGCTACACCTTC.